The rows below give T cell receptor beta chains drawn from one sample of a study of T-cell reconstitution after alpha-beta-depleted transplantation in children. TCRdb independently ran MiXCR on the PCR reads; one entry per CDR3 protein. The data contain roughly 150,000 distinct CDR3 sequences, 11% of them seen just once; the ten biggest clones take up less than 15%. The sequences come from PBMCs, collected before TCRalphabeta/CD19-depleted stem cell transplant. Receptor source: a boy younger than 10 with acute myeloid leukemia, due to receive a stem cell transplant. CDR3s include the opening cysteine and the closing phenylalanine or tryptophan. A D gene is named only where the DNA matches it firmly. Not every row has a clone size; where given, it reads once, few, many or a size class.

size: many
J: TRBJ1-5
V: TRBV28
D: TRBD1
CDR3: CASSFGQAKPQHF
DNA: TGTGCCAGCAGTTTCGGACAGGCCAAGCCCCAGCATTTT

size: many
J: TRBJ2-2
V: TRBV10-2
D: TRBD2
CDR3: CASGGLAGGSGELFF
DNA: TGCGCCAGCGGTGGACTAGCGGGGGGTAGCGGGGAGCTGTTTTTT

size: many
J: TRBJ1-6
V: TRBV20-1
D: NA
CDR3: CSARVQGLSSPLHF
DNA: TGCAGTGCTAGAGTACAGGGATTGAGTTCACCCCTCCACTTT

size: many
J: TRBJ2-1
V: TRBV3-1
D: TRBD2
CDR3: CASRASGGAYNEQFF
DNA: TGTGCCAGCAGGGCTAGCGGGGGGGCCTACAATGAGCAGTTCTTC

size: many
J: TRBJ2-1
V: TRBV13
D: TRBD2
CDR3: CASSILAGTKDEQFF
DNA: TGTGCCAGCAGCATACTAGCGGGGACAAAAGATGAGCAGTTCTTC

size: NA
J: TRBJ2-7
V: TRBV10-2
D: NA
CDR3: CASSESPARVYKQYF
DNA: TGCGCCAGCAGTGAGTCACCCGCCAGGGTTTACAAGCAGTACTTC

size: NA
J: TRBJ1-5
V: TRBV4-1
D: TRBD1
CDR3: CASSQQTGGSNQPQHF
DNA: TGCGCCAGCAGCCAACAAACAGGGGGAAGCAATCAGCCCCAGCATTTT

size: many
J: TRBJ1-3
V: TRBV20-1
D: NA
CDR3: CSAALGWGDGFGNTIYF
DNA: TGCAGTGCCGCCCTCGGTTGGGGGGATGGTTTTGGAAACACCATATATTTT

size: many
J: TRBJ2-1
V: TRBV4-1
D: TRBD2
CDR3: CASSSSGSGGHYNEQFF
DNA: TGCGCCAGCAGCTCAAGCGGCAGCGGGGGGCACTACAATGAGCAGTTCTTC

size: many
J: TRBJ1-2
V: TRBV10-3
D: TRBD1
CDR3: CAIRRQGADYGYTF
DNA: TGTGCCATCAGAAGACAGGGGGCAGACTATGGCTACACCTTC

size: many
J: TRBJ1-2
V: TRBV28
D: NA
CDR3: CASSLWRARDYGYTF
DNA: TGTGCCAGCAGTTTATGGCGGGCTCGAGACTATGGCTACACCTTC

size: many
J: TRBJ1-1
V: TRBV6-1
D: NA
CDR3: CASSELLSRLAFF
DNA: TGTGCCAGCAGTGAACTTCTTAGCAGACTAGCTTTCTTT

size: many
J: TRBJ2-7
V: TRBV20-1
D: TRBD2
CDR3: CSARTSGSTYEQYF
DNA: TGCAGTGCTAGGACTAGCGGGTCCACCTACGAGCAGTACTTC

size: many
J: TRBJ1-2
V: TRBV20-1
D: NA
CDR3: CSARDRGSGTYGYTF
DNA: TGCAGTGCTAGAGATAGGGGCTCCGGAACCTATGGCTACACCTTC

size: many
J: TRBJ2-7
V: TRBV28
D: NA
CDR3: CATLPRGTSYEQYF
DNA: TGTGCCACGCTACCGAGGGGGACGTCCTACGAGCAGTACTTC

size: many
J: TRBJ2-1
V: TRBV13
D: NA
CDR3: CASSLTVYNEQFF
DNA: TGTGCCAGCAGCTTGACTGTCTACAATGAGCAGTTCTTC

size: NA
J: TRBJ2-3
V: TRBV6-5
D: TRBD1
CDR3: CASSWLTGYRDTQYF
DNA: TGTGCCAGCAGTTGGTTGACAGGGTACAGAGACACGCAGTATTTT

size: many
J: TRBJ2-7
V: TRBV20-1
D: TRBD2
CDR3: CSATTRLAGSWEQYF
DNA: TGCAGTGCTACGACCCGACTAGCGGGCTCGTGGGAGCAGTACTTC

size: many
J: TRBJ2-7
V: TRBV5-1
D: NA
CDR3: CASSGDGSNYEQYF
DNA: TGCGCCAGCAGCGGCGACGGTAGTAATTACGAGCAGTACTTC

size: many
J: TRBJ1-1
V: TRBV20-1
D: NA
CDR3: CSARQGLRTEAFF
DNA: TGCAGTGCTAGACAGGGATTGAGGACTGAAGCTTTCTTT

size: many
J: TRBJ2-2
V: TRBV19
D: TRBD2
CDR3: CASHTGLAGVGELFF
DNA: TGTGCCAGCCACACGGGACTAGCGGGAGTCGGGGAGCTGTTTTTT

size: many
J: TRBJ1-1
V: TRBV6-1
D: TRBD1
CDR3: CASSPYRGNTEAFF
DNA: TGTGCCAGCAGTCCCTACAGGGGGAACACTGAAGCTTTCTTT

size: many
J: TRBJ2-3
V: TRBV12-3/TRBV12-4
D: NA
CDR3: CASSLLSRTDTQYF
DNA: TGTGCCAGCAGTTTACTCAGCCGGACAGATACGCAGTATTTT

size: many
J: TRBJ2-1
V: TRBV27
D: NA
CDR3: CASRVLNFNEQFF
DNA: TGTGCCAGCAGGGTGTTAAATTTCAATGAGCAGTTCTTC

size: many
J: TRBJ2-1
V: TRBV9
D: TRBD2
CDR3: CASSAGGGRNEQFF
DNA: TGTGCCAGCAGCGCCGGGGGGGGGCGGAATGAGCAGTTCTTC

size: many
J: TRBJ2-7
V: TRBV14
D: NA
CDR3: CASSFRGHLYEQYF
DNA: TGTGCCAGCAGCTTCCGGGGACATCTATACGAGCAGTACTTC

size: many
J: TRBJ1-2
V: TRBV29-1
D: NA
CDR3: CSVDPPPGGSYFYGYTF
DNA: TGCAGCGTTGATCCCCCTCCGGGGGGCTCCTATTTCTATGGCTACACCTTC

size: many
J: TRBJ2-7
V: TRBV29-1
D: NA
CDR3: CSVQGTYEQYF
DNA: TGCAGCGTTCAAGGAACCTACGAGCAGTACTTC

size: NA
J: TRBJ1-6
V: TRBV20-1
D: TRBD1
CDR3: CSARVIIPGQGAGVDSPLHF
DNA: TGCAGTGCTAGAGTAATTATACCGGGACAGGGGGCTGGAGTGGATTCACCCCTCCACTTT

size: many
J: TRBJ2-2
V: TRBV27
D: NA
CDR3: CASSFQGQITGELFF
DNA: TGTGCCAGCAGCTTTCAAGGACAGATCACCGGGGAGCTGTTTTTT

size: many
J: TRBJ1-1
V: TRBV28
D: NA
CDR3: CASSFYTEAFF
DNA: TGTGCCAGCAGTTTTTATACTGAAGCTTTCTTT

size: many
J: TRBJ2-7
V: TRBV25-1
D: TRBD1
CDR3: CASIRDRGRYEQYF
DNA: TGTGCCAGCATCCGGGACAGGGGGCGGTACGAGCAGTACTTC

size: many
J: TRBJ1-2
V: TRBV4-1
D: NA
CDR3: CASKTTAGANYGYTF
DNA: TGCGCCAGCAAGACAACCGCGGGAGCTAACTATGGCTACACCTTC

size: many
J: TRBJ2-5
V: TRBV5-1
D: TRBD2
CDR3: CASSLRPSGRGGETQYF
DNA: TGCGCCAGCAGCTTGAGGCCTAGCGGGAGAGGAGGAGAGACCCAGTACTTC

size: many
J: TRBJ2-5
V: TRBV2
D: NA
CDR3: CASRRPPAETQYF
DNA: TGTGCCAGCAGGAGGCCACCAGCGGAGACCCAGTACTTC

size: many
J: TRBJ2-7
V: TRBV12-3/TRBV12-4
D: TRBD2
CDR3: CASSFYQRDLYEQYF
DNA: TGTGCCAGCAGTTTTTATCAGCGGGATCTCTACGAGCAGTACTTC

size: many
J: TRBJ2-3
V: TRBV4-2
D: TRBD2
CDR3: CASSLLGVAGDTRTDTQYF
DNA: TGTGCCAGCAGCCTCTTGGGGGTAGCGGGGGATACACGCACAGATACGCAGTATTTT

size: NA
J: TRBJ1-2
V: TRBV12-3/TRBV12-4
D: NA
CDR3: CTSSRTVLKNYGYTF
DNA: TGTACCAGCAGTCGGACTGTTCTAAAGAACTATGGCTACACCTTC

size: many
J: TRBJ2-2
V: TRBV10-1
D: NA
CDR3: CASSAQPTGELFF
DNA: TGCGCCAGCAGTGCCCAGCCCACCGGGGAGCTGTTTTTT

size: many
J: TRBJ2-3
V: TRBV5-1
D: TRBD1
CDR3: CASSLGQDTRTDTQYF
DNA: TGCGCCAGCAGCTTAGGACAGGATACCCGCACAGATACGCAGTATTTT

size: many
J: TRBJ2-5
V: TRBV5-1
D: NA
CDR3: CASSSGSRGQETQYF
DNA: TGCGCCAGCAGCTCCGGGTCTCGGGGACAAGAGACCCAGTACTTC

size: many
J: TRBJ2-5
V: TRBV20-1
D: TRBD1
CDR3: CSATGGETQYF
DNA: TGCAGTGCGACAGGGGGTGAGACCCAGTACTTC

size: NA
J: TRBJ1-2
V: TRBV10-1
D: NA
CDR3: CASSEYQDYGYTF
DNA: TGCGCCAGCAGTGAGTACCAGGACTATGGCTACACCTTC

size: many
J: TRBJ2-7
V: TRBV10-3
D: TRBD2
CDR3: CAISGLAGVRINEQYF
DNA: TGTGCCATCAGTGGACTAGCGGGAGTCCGAATTAACGAGCAGTACTTC

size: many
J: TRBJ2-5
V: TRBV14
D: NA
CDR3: CASSQNFDTGETQYF
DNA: TGTGCCAGCAGCCAAAACTTTGACACTGGGGAGACCCAGTACTTC

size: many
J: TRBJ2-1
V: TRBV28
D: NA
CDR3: CASSPPLEGEQFF
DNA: TGTGCCAGCAGTCCACCCCTTGAGGGTGAGCAGTTCTTC